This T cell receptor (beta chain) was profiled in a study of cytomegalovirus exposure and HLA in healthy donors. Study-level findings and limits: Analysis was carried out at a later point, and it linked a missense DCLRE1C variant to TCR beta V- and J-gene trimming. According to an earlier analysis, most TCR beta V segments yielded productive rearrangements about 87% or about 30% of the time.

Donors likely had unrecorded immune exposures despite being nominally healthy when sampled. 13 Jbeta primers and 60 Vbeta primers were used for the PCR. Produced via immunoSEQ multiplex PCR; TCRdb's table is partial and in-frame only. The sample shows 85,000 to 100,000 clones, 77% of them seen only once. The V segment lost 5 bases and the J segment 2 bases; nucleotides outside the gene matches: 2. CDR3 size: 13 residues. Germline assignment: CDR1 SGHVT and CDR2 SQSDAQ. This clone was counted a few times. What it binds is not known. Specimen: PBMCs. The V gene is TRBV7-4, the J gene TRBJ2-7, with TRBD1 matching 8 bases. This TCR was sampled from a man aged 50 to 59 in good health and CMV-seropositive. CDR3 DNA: TGTGCCAGCAGCCCACAGGGGGCCTACGAGCAGTACTTC. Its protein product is CASSPQGAYEQYF.